These 4 T cell receptor beta chains share one sample of origin, sequenced in a study of cytomegalovirus exposure and HLA in healthy donors. Amplification used 60 Vbeta primers and 13 Jbeta primers. Profiled with immunoSEQ multiplex PCR; TCRdb holds only in-frame clones, not every one. The sample consists of about 69,000 clones, around 66% of them appearing once. The source material was PBMCs. The receptors stem from a male donor in good health and CMV-seropositive.

This chain links TRBV11-2 with TRBJ2-5, with D perhaps TRBD2 (6 bases). V lost 5 bases, J lost 9 bases, and 19 bases lay in between. This CDR3 is built from 14 residues. Germline values: CDR1 SGHAT, CDR2 FQNNGV. The CDR3: CASSRPQARGAQYF. The CDR3 bases are TGTGCCAGCAGCAGGCCACAGGCCCGCGGGGCCCAGTACTTC.

V is TRBV2 and J is TRBJ1-5, with 7 positions matching TRBD1. Trimming took 6 bases from V and 3 from J; bases not matched to a gene: 5. This CDR3 has 14 residues. Germline CDR1 is SNHLY and CDR2 is FYNNEI. The chain's CDR3 is CASSGTAINQPQHF. CDR3 nucleotide sequence: TGTGCCAGCAGCGGGACAGCGATCAATCAGCCCCAGCATTTT.

This clone was recorded once. The V gene is TRBV27, the J gene TRBJ1-6; weak D call: TRBD1 (5 bases). Between the trimmed V and J ends, which lost 6 bases and 5 bases, there was a span of 14 bases. Germline V gene data show CDR1 as MNHEY and CDR2 as SMNVEV (reference sequence). This CDR3 contains 15 residues. The CDR3 nucleotides read TGTGCCAGCAGAAAGGGACTGAATAATAATTCACCCCTCCACTTT. Protein: CASRKGLNNNSPLHF.

The rearrangement joins TRBV5-6 to TRBJ2-7; 8 nucleotides align to TRBD2. The CDR3 consists of 16 residues. Germline trimming cut 4 bases from V and 0 bases from J; bases unmatched to any gene: 9. In germline, CDR1 is SGHDT, CDR2 YYEEEE. CDR3 in amino acids: CASSAKSSGSSYEQYF. The CDR3 nucleotides are TGTGCCAGCAGCGCAAAGTCTAGCGGGTCCTCCTACGAGCAGTACTTC.